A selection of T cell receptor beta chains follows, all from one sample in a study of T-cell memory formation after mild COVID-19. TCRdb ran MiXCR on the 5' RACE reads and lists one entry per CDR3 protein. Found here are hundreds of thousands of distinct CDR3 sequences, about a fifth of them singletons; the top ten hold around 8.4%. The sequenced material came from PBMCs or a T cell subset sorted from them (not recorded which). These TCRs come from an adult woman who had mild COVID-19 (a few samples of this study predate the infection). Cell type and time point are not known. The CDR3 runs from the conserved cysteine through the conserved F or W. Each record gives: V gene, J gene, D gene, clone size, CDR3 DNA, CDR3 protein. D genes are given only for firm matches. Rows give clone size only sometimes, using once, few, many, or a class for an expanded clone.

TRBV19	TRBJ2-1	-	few	TGTGCCAGTAGTATAGCCCTTAGTAGTCGTCATGAGCAGTTCTTC	CASSIALSSRHEQFF
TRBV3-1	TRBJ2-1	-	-	TGTGCCAGCAGCCCCCCCCAGGGGTGGAATGAGCAGTTCTTC	CASSPPQGWNEQFF
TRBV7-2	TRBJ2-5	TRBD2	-	TGTGCCAGCAGCCCCTCGGGATTAGCGGGACGGTCAGAGACCCAGTACTTC	CASSPSGLAGRSETQYF
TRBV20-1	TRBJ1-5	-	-	TGCAGTGCTACGACCCTACCCGGGACACTCCATCAGCCCCAGCATTTT	CSATTLPGTLHQPQHF
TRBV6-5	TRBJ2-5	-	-	TGTGCCAGCAGTTCTCGTTCCGGGACCGACGGGTTATGGACTGAGACCCAGTACTTC	CASSSRSGTDGLWTETQYF
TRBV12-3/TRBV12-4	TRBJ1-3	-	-	TGTGCCAGCAACCTCGAGGCTGGAAACACCATATATTTT	CASNLEAGNTIYF
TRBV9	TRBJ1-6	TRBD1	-	TGTGCCAGCAGCCTACCCCTGGGCCAACTCAAGGACAGGGGTTATAATTCACCCCTCCACTTT	CASSLPLGQLKDRGYNSPLHF
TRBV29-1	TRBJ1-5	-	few	TGCAGCGTTAGAGGAGATAGCAATCAGCCCCAGCATTTT	CSVRGDSNQPQHF
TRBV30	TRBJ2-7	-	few	TGTGCCTGGAGTGAACGGCCCGGAGGCCGTTCCTACGAGCAGTACTTC	CAWSERPGGRSYEQYF
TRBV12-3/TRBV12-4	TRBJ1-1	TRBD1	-	TGTGCCAGCAGTGCCAACAGGGGGCGCGGAACTGAAGCTTTCTTT	CASSANRGRGTEAFF
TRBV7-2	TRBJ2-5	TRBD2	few	TGTGCCAGCAGCTTAGCGTCTAGCGGGGGGGCAGGGACCCAGTACTTC	CASSLASSGGAGTQYF
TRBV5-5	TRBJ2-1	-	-	TGTGCCAGCAGCTTGATGATAGGCGTAGCGGACCCTTGGCTAAATGAGCAGTTCTTC	CASSLMIGVADPWLNEQFF
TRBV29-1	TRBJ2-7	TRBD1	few	TGCAGCGTTACTCCACAGGGGTCCCCCTACGAGCAGTACTTC	CSVTPQGSPYEQYF
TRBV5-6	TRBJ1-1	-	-	TGTGCCAGCAGCTCGAAGTTTACGACAGGGAACACTGAAGCTTTCTTT	CASSSKFTTGNTEAFF
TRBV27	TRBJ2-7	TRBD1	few	TGTGCCAGCACCCGGACAGGGAACTCCTACGAGCAGTACTTC	CASTRTGNSYEQYF
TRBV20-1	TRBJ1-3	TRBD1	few	TGCAGTGCGCTGGGACAGGGGGTCAACACCATATATTTT	CSALGQGVNTIYF
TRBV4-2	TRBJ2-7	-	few	TGTGCCAGCAGCCAAGTGTTTAGTTTTGTTGACGAGCAGTACTTC	CASSQVFSFVDEQYF
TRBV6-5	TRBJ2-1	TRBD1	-	TGTGCCAGCACCGCTTACCAGGGGGACCCAACTAATGAGCAGTTCTTC	CASTAYQGDPTNEQFF
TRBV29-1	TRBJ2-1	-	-	TGCAGCGTTGAAGACTCGCTAGCGAGCAATCTGTTCTTC	CSVEDSLASNLFF
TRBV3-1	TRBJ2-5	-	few	TGTGCCAGCAGCCAAGGGTCGGCAGCTCAAGAGACCCAGTACTTC	CASSQGSAAQETQYF
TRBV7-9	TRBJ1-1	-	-	TGTGCCAGCAGCCTACAGCTGGGAGCTTTCTTT	CASSLQLGAFF
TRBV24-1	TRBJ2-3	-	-	TGTGCCACCAGTGATGCTGGGACAACCACTGATACGCAGTATTTT	CATSDAGTTTDTQYF
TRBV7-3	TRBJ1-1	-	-	TGTGCCAGCAGCTTATATCGGGGGAGCACTGAAGCTTTCTTT	CASSLYRGSTEAFF
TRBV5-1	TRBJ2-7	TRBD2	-	TGCGCCAGCAGCGGGGACCTAGCGGGTGCCTACGAGCAGTACTTC	CASSGDLAGAYEQYF
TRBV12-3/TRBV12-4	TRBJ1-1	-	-	TGTGCCAGCAGTTTACGGGGGGATGGAGCTGAAGCTTTCTTT	CASSLRGDGAEAFF
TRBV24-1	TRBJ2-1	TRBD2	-	TGTGCCACCAGTGACCTAGCGGGAGGGCCTGAGCAGTTCTTC	CATSDLAGGPEQFF
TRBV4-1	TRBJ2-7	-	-	TGCGCCAGCAGCCCTAAGAGTGGCGAGCAGTACTTC	CASSPKSGEQYF
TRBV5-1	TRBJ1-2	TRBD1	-	TGCGCCAGCAGCTTATCTAGGACAGGGGGGAATGGCTACACCTTC	CASSLSRTGGNGYTF
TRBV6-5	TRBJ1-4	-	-	TGTGCCAGCAGTTTTAACCGAGGGGGGGAGGCCTTAATTGAAAAACTGTTTTTT	CASSFNRGGEALIEKLFF
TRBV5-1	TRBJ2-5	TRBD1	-	TGCGCCAGCAGCTGGGGGGACAGGGCCGAGACCCAGTACTTC	CASSWGDRAETQYF
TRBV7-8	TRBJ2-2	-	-	TGTGCCAGCAGATGGAATAGGTCGGGCACCGGGGAGCTGTTTTTT	CASRWNRSGTGELFF
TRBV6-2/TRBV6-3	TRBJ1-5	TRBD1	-	TGTGCCAGCACTCAGGGAGGACAGGGACGGGGAAAACATCATTTT	CASTQGGQGRGKHHF
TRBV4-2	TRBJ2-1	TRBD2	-	TGTGCCAGCAGCCAAGATCGGACCGGGGGGGCCGGGAATGAGCAGTTCTTC	CASSQDRTGGAGNEQFF
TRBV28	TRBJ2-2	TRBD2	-	TGTGCCAGCAGTTTCCCCACTCGACTAGCGGGAGATACCGGGGAGCTGTTTTTT	CASSFPTRLAGDTGELFF
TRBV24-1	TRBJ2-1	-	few	TGTGCCACCAGTGATGTCTCACATACTGTCTACAATGAGCAGTTCTTC	CATSDVSHTVYNEQFF
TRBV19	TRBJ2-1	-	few	TGTGCCAGTAGTTTCCGGACTTTCTCCCTAGTCAATGAGCAGTTCTTC	CASSFRTFSLVNEQFF
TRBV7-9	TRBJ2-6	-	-	TGTGCCAGCAGATATAAGACCCGCTCTGGGGCCAACGTCCTGACTTTC	CASRYKTRSGANVLTF
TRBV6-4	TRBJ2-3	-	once	TGTGCCAGCAGTCGGACCCCCTACACAGATACGCAGTATTTT	CASSRTPYTDTQYF
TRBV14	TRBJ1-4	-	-	TGTGCCAGCAGCCAAGAGGGCCGCCGGGAGGTCGAAAAACTGTTTTTT	CASSQEGRREVEKLFF
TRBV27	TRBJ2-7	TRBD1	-	TGTGCCAGCAGCCGGGACAGGGTCTACGAGCAGTACTTC	CASSRDRVYEQYF
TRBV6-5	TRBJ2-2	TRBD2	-	TGCACCGGGACTGGGGGGGCGAACACCGGGGAGCTGTTTTTT	CTGTGGANTGELFF